Below are 19 T cell receptor beta chains sequenced from a single sample in a study of OX40 agonist ivuxolimab in advanced cancers. Clones were sequenced by immunoSEQ multiplex PCR, and TCRdb holds only the in-frame ones, with some missing. The sample records tens of thousands of clones, around 91% being singletons. The material was CD4+ or CD8+ T cells sorted from blood, obtained in a trial of the OX40 agonist ivuxolimab. These receptors came from an adult with an advanced solid tumor such as melanoma, head and neck, liver or kidney cancer.

V gene TRBV18 combines with J gene TRBJ1-3, with D unresolved. The germline V and J ends were trimmed by 2 bases and 4 bases, with 9 bases remaining between them. CDR1 KGHSH and CDR2 LQKENI come from the germline V gene. This CDR3 has 14 amino acids. Here the CDR3 reads CASSPKGTGNTIYF. CDR3 nucleotides: TGTGCCAGCTCACCAAAGGGTACCGGAAACACCATATATTTT.

This chain uses TRBV6-1 with TRBJ1-4; the match to TRBD1 covers 9 bases. This CDR3 region has 19 residues. Germline CDR1 reads MNHNS; CDR2 reads SASEGT. The junction had 12 bases not matched to a gene; V was cut back by 4 bases and J by 0 bases. CDR3 protein: CASSAGYGTGSTTNEKLFF. CDR3 sequence (DNA): TGTGCCAGCAGTGCAGGGTATGGGACAGGGTCTACAACTAATGAAAAACTGTTTTTT.

V and J are TRBV7-2 and TRBJ2-1, with TRBD2 as a possible D gene (5 bases). V was trimmed by 0 bases and J by 4 bases, leaving 7 bases between them. The CDR3 runs to 14 residues. Germline CDR1 and CDR2: SGHTA and FQGNSA. As DNA, the CDR3 is TGTGCCAGCAGCTTAGCCGGGGAGTACAATGAGCAGTTCTTC. Translated: CASSLAGEYNEQFF. Filled out from reference TRBV7-2 and TRBJ2-1, the complete variable domain reads GAGVSQSPSNKVTEKGKDVELRCDPISGHTALYWYRQSLGQGLEFLIYFQGNSAPDKSGLPSDRFSAERTGGSVSTLTIQRTQQEDSAVYLCASSLAGEYNEQFFGPGTRLTVL.

This clone appeared a few times. V is TRBV4-1 and J is TRBJ1-2; 8 bases are shared with TRBD1. This CDR3 has 14 residues. J lost 6 bases, V lost 5 bases, and 8 bases had no gene match. CDR1 is MGHRA, CDR2 YSYEKL, per germline. CDR3 amino acids: CASSKGDRRDGYTF. In DNA, the CDR3 is TGCGCCAGCAGCAAAGGGGACAGGAGAGATGGCTACACCTTC.

J is TRBJ1-1 and V is TRBV7-2; D remains ambiguous. The germline V gene has CDR1 SGHTA and CDR2 FQGNSA. V lost 2 bases, J lost 0 bases, and 7 bases lay in between. This CDR3 region has 14 residues. The CDR3 is CASSLLGMNTEAFF. The CDR3 DNA reads TGTGCCAGCAGCTTATTAGGAATGAACACTGAAGCTTTCTTT.

The CDR3 reads CGRSEGLAGTYEQYF. Here the CDR3 DNA reads TGTGGCCGAAGCGAGGGACTAGCGGGGACCTACGAGCAGTACTTC. The chain recombines TRBV7-9 with TRBJ2-7, with TRBD2 matching over 13 bases. Germline assignment: CDR1 SEHNR and CDR2 FQNEAQ (reference sequence). This CDR3 contains 15 residues.

This chain joins TRBV4-1 and TRBJ1-1; 8 positions agree with TRBD1. CDR3 length equals 18 residues. With 6 bases clipped from V and 3 bases from J, the junction kept 18 bases outside the gene matches. Germline-derived CDR1 and CDR2 are MGHRA and YSYEKL. The CDR3 DNA reads as TGCGCCAGCAGTAAAACTTGGGGGACAGGATCTCTGGACACTGAAGCTTTCTTT. Translated: CASSKTWGTGSLDTEAFF.

The rearrangement links TRBV7-2 to TRBJ2-2; the D gene is possibly TRBD1 (6 bases). CDR3 size: 14 residues. Germline V gene sequence: CDR1 SGHTA, CDR2 FQGNSA. Trimming took 8 bases from V and 4 from J, leaving 14 bases between them. CDR3 sequence (DNA): TGTGCCAGCCGAAAGAGGGGGTTCACCGGGGAGCTGTTTTTT. Translated, it gives CASRKRGFTGELFF.

The rearrangement joins TRBV5-4 to TRBJ1-1; D remains ambiguous. Germline lookup yields CDR1 SGHNT and CDR2 YYREEE (reference sequence). This CDR3 spans 15 amino acids. Between the trimmed V and J ends, which lost 6 bases and 0 bases, there was a span of 15 bases. CDR3 DNA sequence: TGTGCCAGCACCCTTTCCGGGAATTTGAACACTGAAGCTTTCTTT. Its translation: CASTLSGNLNTEAFF.

This chain joins TRBV29-1 and TRBJ1-2; 9 bases are a match to TRBD1. V lost 7 bases, J lost 6 bases, and 6 bases stayed unmatched. Germline CDR1 and CDR2: SQVTM and ANQGSEA. CDR3 length: 12 amino acids. The CDR3, as DNA: TGCAGCGCCCCACAGGGGGCAAATGGCTACACCTTC. It encodes CSAPQGANGYTF.

Note on this clone: A read error may account for a junction end that differs from germline. Within the sample, other DNA sequences also encode this same CDR3. This chain uses TRBV30 with TRBJ2-7; D possibly corresponds to TRBD2 (6 bases). In germline, CDR1 is GTSNPN, CDR2 SVGIG (reference sequence). The CDR3 totals 15 residues. CDR3 nucleotide sequence: TGCGCCTGGAGTGGACCGGGGAGGCCCCCCTACGAGCAGTACTTC. Translating it yields CAWSGPGRPPYEQYF.

The V gene is TRBV19, the J gene TRBJ2-5, with 7 bases fitting TRBD2. V dropped 1 base and J dropped 3; count of bases not matched to a gene: 8. From germline, CDR1 is LNHDA and CDR2 SQIVND (reference sequence). The CDR3 covers 16 residues. CDR3 region: CASSIGVLGTKETQYF. The DNA for the CDR3 is TGTGCCAGTAGTATAGGAGTATTGGGGACTAAAGAGACCCAGTACTTC.

This clone has a single count. The CDR3 is CAWGTGAANQPQHF. DNA of the CDR3: TGTGCCTGGGGAACAGGGGCTGCCAATCAGCCCCAGCATTTT. The chain uses TRBV30 and TRBJ1-5, with 7 bases that match TRBD1. This CDR3 comprises 14 residues. Per germline, CDR1 GTSNPN and CDR2 SVGIG (reference sequence). V was clipped by 5 bases and J by 3 bases; unmatched bases: 7.

This chain connects TRBV30 to TRBJ2-7; D unresolved. The germline CDR1 and CDR2 sequences are GTSNPN and SVGIG (reference sequence). The V gene lost 7 bases and the J gene lost 1 base, with 14 bases spanning the gap. This CDR3 spans 13 amino acids. The CDR3 region has the DNA TGTGCCTTTCGGAAGCAGTCGTCCTACGAGCAGTACTTC. Amino acid sequence: CAFRKQSSYEQYF. Variable domain in full (rest from reference TRBV30 and TRBJ2-7): SQTIHQWPATLVQPVGSPLSLECTVEGTSNPNLYWYRQAAGRGLQLLFYSVGIGQISSEVPQNLSASRPQDRQFILSSKKLLLSDSGFYLCAFRKQSSYEQYFGPGTRLTVT.

This rearrangement joins TRBV18 to TRBJ1-3; TRBD1 aligns across 9 bases. The germline gives CDR1 KGHSH, CDR2 LQKENI. This CDR3 has 20 amino acids. Trimming took 8 bases from V and 1 from J; bases not matched to a gene: 21. CDR3 DNA sequence: TGTGCCAGCCCACAAAGGGGGGACAGGGAAAGGCTGGGGTCTGGAAACACCATATATTTT. This sequence encodes CASPQRGDRERLGSGNTIYF.

The rearrangement joins TRBV7-2 to TRBJ2-1; D might be TRBD2 (5 bases). CDR1 and CDR2 (germline): SGHTA, FQGNSA. This CDR3 has 15 amino acids. V gave up 2 bases and J gave up 6 bases, with 14 bases separating them. The DNA for the CDR3 is TGTGCCAGCAGCTTATGGGCCGGTCGGGGCAATGAGCAGTTCTTC. The encoded protein is CASSLWAGRGNEQFF.

V and J are TRBV19 and TRBJ2-7; 8 bases line up with TRBD1. CDR1 and CDR2 from the germline V gene are LNHDA and SQIVND (reference sequence). CDR3 length equals 15 residues. The ends lost 7 bases at V and 2 bases at J; junction bases unmatched: 10. CDR3 in amino acids: CASTNSGTGTYEQYF. The CDR3 DNA reads as TGTGCCAGTACAAACTCCGGGACAGGCACCTACGAGCAGTACTTC.

The chain employs TRBV16 and TRBJ2-6; D is undetermined. Germline values: CDR1 KGHSY, CDR2 FQNENV. The CDR3 has 15 residues. V lost 8 bases, J lost 1 base, and 12 bases lay in between. CDR3 DNA sequence: TGTGCCAGCGCCAGGCAGCAGTCTGGGGCCAACGTCCTGACTTTC. Translating gives CASARQQSGANVLTF.

V and J are TRBV7-6 and TRBJ2-7; D is possibly TRBD1 (6 bases). The germline gives CDR1 SGHVS, CDR2 FNYEAQ. This CDR3 has 14 residues. The ends were cut back, 5 bases at V and 6 bases at J, with 17 bases in the middle. The CDR3 sequence is CASSSGGYPVEQYF. Written as DNA, the CDR3 is TGTGCCAGCAGCAGTGGGGGCTATCCTGTCGAGCAGTACTTC.